The 18 T cell receptor beta chains listed next were all sequenced from one sample in a study of neurological immune-mediated disorders (dated 2019 in TCRdb). The library came from 5' RACE. Reads for this sample came from an Illumina HiSeq 2500. Starting from the raw public reads, TCRdb applied fastp trimming at Q25, assembled clones with MiXCR and retained in-frame beta chains. Rows with a matching CDR3 protein are joined into one entry that keeps the most common DNA and genes. The sample records some 77,000 distinct CDR3 sequences, 9.4% of which are singletons. About 1.7% of the sample rests with the top ten. The specimen sequenced was PBMCs. These receptors all stem from a man aged 50-59 years in good health.

This clonotype was found many times. J is TRBJ2-1 and V is TRBV18; D not certain. The germline V gene has CDR1 KGHSH and CDR2 LQKENI. V dropped 1 base and J dropped 8 bases, with 9 bases sitting between them. CDR3 length equals 13 residues. The CDR3 protein is CASSPLDEDEQFF. The DNA of the CDR3 is TGTGCCAGCTCACCACTGGACGAAGATGAGCAGTTCTTC.

In regard to this clonotype: Given a much more abundant clone one base away, this may be a read error. This chain joins TRBV28 and TRBJ1-5, with D unresolved. The J call may not be correct, given that the DNA end is closer to TRBJ2-3. The V gene's germline CDR1 is MDHEN and CDR2 SYDVKM. CDR3 size: 12 residues. The CDR3 nucleotides read TGTGCCAGCGTGGGCCCCCATCAGCCCCAGTATTTT. Translation: CASVGPHQPQYF.

At least ten counts were recorded for this clonotype. The V call is TRBV7-9, the J call TRBJ2-3; no clear D. The CDR3 is 15 amino acids. V dropped 4 bases and J dropped 3 bases, with 14 bases sitting between them. CDR1 is SEHNR and CDR2 is FQNEAQ in the germline V gene (reference sequence). In nucleotides, the CDR3 is TGTGCCAGCAGCTCCCGTCGGGTTGGGACAGATACGCAGTATTTT. Residues: CASSSRRVGTDTQYF. Supplemented by reference TRBV7-9 and TRBJ2-3, the full variable domain reads DTGVSQNPRHKITKRGQNVTFRCDPISEHNRLYWYRQTLGQGPEFLTYFQNEAQLEKSRLLSDRFSAERPKGSFSTLEIQRTEQGDSAMYLCASSSRRVGTDTQYFGPGTRLTVL.

This clonotype was seen ten or more times. DNA of the CDR3: TGCAGTGGCGACCCGGGACAGGGGCAAGAGACCCAGTACTTC. It specifies CSGDPGQGQETQYF. The chain combines TRBV20-1 with TRBJ2-5, with 10 bases that match TRBD1. This CDR3 comprises 14 residues. CDR1 is DFQATT and CDR2 is SNEGSKA in the germline V gene (reference sequence). The junction had 7 bases not matched to a gene; V was cut back by 7 bases and J by 2 bases.

This clonotype was counted many times. The chain is built from TRBV29-1 and TRBJ2-3; 11 nucleotides agree with TRBD2. Germline assignment: CDR1 SQVTM and CDR2 ANQGSEA. This CDR3 region has 14 residues. The V segment lost 5 bases and the J segment 5 bases; nucleotides outside the gene matches: 6. The CDR3 reads CSVILAGAGDTQYF. CDR3 nucleotide sequence: TGCAGCGTTATACTAGCGGGAGCTGGAGATACGCAGTATTTT.

There are many counts of this clonotype. The J gene is TRBJ1-1, the V gene TRBV5-1, with no clear D. Germline values: CDR1 SGHRS, CDR2 YFSETQ. The CDR3 totals 12 residues. V was shortened by 0 bases and J by 3 bases, with 3 bases between the two germline ends. The chain's CDR3 is CASSLGDTEAFF. In DNA, the CDR3 is TGCGCCAGCAGCTTGGGAGACACTGAAGCTTTCTTT.

The chain carries TRBV18 and TRBJ1-1; D gene unclear. CDR1 and CDR2 from the germline V gene are KGHSH and LQKENI. Between the trimmed V and J ends, which lost 3 bases and 0 bases, there was a span of 14 bases. The CDR3 spans 16 residues. CDR3: CASSPPLGALNTEAFF. CDR3 coding DNA: TGTGCCAGCTCACCCCCGCTCGGAGCATTGAACACTGAAGCTTTCTTT.

Ten or more counts support this clonotype. CDR3 bases: TGTGCCAGCAGCTCAACCGCAGGAGGGGTCTATGGCTACACCTTC. It encodes CASSSTAGGVYGYTF. The V and J genes are TRBV7-2 and TRBJ1-2; D may be TRBD1 (5 bases). This CDR3 has 15 amino acids. Germline values: CDR1 SGHTA, CDR2 FQGNSA. V lost 4 bases and J 4 bases, leaving 16 bases between the germline ends.

There are many counts of this clonotype. This rearrangement joins TRBV9 to TRBJ2-7; a possible D gene is TRBD2 (5 bases). The CDR3 is made up of 15 amino acids. Between the trimmed V and J ends, which lost 4 bases and 0 bases, there was a span of 14 bases. Germline CDR1 SGDLS, CDR2 YYNGEE. CDR3 DNA: TGTGCCAGCAGCCAGCCGGGGTCATACTCCTACGAGCAGTACTTC. It is translated as CASSQPGSYSYEQYF. Full variable domain (rest looked up from reference TRBV9 and TRBJ2-7): DSGVTQTPKHLITATGQRVTLRCSPRSGDLSVYWYQQSLDQGLQFLIQYYNGEERAKGNILERFSAQQFPDLHSELNLSSLELGDSALYFCASSQPGSYSYEQYFGPGTRLTVT.

This clonotype was seen ten or more times. The rearrangement links TRBV7-2 to TRBJ2-2; 7 nucleotides agree with TRBD2. The V gene's germline CDR1 is SGHTA and CDR2 FQGNSA. The V gene end was trimmed by 4 bases and the J gene end by 5 bases; junction bases not matched to a gene: 10. The CDR3 consists of 16 residues. CDR3 coding DNA: TGTGCCAGCAGCTCGTACTCCGGGGGGTTTACCGGGGAGCTGTTTTTT. It encodes CASSSYSGGFTGELFF.

This clonotype was counted at least ten times. This sequence joins TRBV12-3 or TRBV12-4 and TRBJ1-1; the D gene is possibly TRBD1 (5 bases). The CDR3 has 14 residues. Deletions cut 3 bases from V and 2 bases from J, with 10 bases between. CDR3 DNA sequence: TGTGCCAGCAGTTTTCAACAGGCTAACACTGAAGCTTTCTTT. Its translation is CASSFQQANTEAFF.

At least ten counts were recorded for this clonotype. The chain joins TRBV10-3 to TRBJ1-4; D gene unclear. Germline CDR1 reads ENHRY; CDR2 reads SYGVKD. CDR3 length: 13 residues. The germline V and J ends were trimmed by 2 bases and 11 bases, with 12 bases remaining between them. CDR3 nucleotides: TGTGCCATCAGTGAGCGGCAGGACGGGAAACTGTTTTTT. Encoded protein: CAISERQDGKLFF.

In its sample, this clonotype was seen a few times. The rearrangement joins TRBV6-2 or TRBV6-3 to TRBJ2-1; D is unclear. The CDR3 totals 13 residues. The germline V gene encodes CDR1 MNHEY and CDR2 SVGEGT. Trimming cost V 8 bases and J 6 bases, with 14 bases left between them. CDR3 DNA sequence: TGTGCCAGCCGTCTGAAAGGGTTCAATGAGCAGTTCTTC. It codes for CASRLKGFNEQFF.

The chain uses TRBV4-2 and TRBJ2-5; D unclear. V gave up 0 bases and J gave up 12 bases, with 17 bases separating them. Germline V lookup: CDR1 LGHNA, CDR2 YNFKEQ. The CDR3 covers 14 residues. The CDR3, as DNA: TGTGCCAGCAGCCAAGATTCGGCGAAAGAGAACAAGTACTTC. This encodes CASSQDSAKENKYF.

The J gene is TRBJ2-3, the V gene TRBV5-6, with D perhaps matching TRBD2 (6 bases). Trimming removed 7 bases from V and 4 bases from J, with 19 bases in between. CDR1 and CDR2 from the germline V gene are SGHDT and YYEEEE. This CDR3 spans 15 amino acids. In DNA, the CDR3 is TGTGCCAGCCGGGGGTCGGGGCTGAGCTCAGATACGCAGTATTTT. It is translated as CASRGSGLSSDTQYF.

This clonotype appeared many times. J is TRBJ2-7 and V is TRBV6-5; 10 nucleotides align to TRBD1. This CDR3 is 17 amino acids long. Germline loops: CDR1 MNHEY, CDR2 SVGAGI. With 2 bases clipped from V and 0 bases from J, the junction kept 7 bases outside the gene matches. This CDR3 is CASSYGARTGGSYEQYF. The CDR3 coding sequence is TGTGCCAGCAGTTACGGGGCCCGGACAGGGGGCTCCTACGAGCAGTACTTC.

The chain combines TRBV5-1 with TRBJ1-5; TRBD1 aligns across 7 bases. Germline assignment: CDR1 SGHRS and CDR2 YFSETQ. After removal of 4 bases from V and 8 bases from J, the junction contained 12 bases not matched to a gene. CDR3 length: 15 residues. In DNA, the CDR3 is TGCGCCAGCAGCCCCCAGGTACAGGGGAGTAAGCCCCAGCATTTT. Protein: CASSPQVQGSKPQHF. Drawing the rest from reference TRBV5-1 and TRBJ1-5, the complete variable domain is KAGVTQTPRYLIKTRGQQVTLSCSPISGHRSVSWYQQTPGQGLQFLFEYFSETQRNKGNFPGRFSGRQFSNSRSEMNVSTLELGDSALYLCASSPQVQGSKPQHFGDGTRLSIL.

Many counts were recorded for this clonotype. Here the CDR3 DNA reads TGTGCCACCAGCGATGTCTCCGAGCAGTTCTTC. Protein: CATSDVSEQFF. V gene TRBV24-1 combines with J gene TRBJ2-1; no clear D gene. Looked up from germline, CDR1 is KGHDR and CDR2 is SFDVKD. This CDR3 contains 11 residues. The V end lost 7 bases, the J end lost 10 bases, and 10 bases lay between the germline ends.